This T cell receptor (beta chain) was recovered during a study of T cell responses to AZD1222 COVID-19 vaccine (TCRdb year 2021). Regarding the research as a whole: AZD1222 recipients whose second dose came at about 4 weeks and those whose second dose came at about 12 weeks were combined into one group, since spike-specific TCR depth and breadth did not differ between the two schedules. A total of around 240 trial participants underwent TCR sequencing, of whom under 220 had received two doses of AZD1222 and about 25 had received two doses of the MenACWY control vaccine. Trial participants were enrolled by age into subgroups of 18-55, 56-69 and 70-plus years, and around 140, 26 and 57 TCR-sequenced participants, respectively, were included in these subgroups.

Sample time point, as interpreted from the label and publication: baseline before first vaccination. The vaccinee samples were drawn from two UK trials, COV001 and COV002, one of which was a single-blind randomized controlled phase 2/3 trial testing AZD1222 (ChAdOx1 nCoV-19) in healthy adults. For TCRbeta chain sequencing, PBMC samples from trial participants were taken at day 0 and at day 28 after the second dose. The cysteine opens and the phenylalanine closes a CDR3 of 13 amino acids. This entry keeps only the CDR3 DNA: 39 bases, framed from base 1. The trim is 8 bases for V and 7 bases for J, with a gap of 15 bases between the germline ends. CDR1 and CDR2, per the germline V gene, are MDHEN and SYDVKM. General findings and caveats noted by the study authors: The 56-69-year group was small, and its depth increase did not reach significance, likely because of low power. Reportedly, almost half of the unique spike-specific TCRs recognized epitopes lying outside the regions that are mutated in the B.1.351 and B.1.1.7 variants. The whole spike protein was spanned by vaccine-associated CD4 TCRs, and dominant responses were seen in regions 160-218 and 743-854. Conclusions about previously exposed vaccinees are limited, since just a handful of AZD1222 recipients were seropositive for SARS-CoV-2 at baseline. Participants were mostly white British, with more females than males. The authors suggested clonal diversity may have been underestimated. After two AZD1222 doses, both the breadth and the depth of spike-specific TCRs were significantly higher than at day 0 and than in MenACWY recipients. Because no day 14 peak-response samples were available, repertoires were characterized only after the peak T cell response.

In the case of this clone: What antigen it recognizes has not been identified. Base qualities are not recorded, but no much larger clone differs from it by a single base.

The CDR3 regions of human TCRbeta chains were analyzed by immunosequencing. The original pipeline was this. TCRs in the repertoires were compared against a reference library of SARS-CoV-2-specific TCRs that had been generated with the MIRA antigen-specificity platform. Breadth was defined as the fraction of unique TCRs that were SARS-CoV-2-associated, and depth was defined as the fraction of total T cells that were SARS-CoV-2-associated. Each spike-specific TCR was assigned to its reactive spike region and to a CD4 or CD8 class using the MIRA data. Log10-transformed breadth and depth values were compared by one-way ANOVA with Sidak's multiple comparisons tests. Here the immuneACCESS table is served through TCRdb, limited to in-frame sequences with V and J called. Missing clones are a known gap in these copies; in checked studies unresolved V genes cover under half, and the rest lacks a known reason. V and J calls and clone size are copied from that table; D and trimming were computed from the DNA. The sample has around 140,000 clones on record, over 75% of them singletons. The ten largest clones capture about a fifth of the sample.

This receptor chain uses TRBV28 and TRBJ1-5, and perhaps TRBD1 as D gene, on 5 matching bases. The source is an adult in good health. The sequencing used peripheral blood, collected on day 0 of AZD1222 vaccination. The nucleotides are TGTGCCAGCTCACTTGGGGGGATCCAGCCCCAGCATTTT. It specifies CASSLGGIQPQHF.